A selection of T cell receptor beta chains follows, all from one sample in a study of radiotherapy plus CTLA-4 blockade in lung cancer. Produced via immunoSEQ multiplex PCR; TCRdb's table is partial and in-frame only. The table has some 87,000 clones, around 83% seen once; the top ten hold approximately 14%. This specimen was peripheral blood, taken from a patient treated with radiotherapy plus ipilimumab. Receptor source: a human donor with non-small cell lung cancer that progressed on radiotherapy plus ipilimumab. The CDR3 runs from the conserved cysteine through the conserved F or W. The order of the fields is J gene, D gene, clone size, V gene, CDR3 protein, CDR3 DNA. D genes are given only for firm matches. Size is omitted from some rows. Given values are once, few, many or a class for expanded clones.

>TRBJ2-1|TRBD2|NA|TRBV7-6
CASSLLPGGDEQFF
TGTGCCAGCAGCCTACTTCCTGGGGGGGATGAGCAGTTCTTC
>TRBJ2-2|TRBD2|NA|TRBV30
CAWSKIAGVPGELFF
TGTGCCTGGAGTAAGATAGCGGGAGTCCCCGGGGAGCTGTTTTTT
>TRBJ1-1|NA|NA|TRBV13
CASSSRVEAFF
TGTGCCAGCAGCAGCCGGGTCGAAGCTTTCTTT
>TRBJ1-3|NA|NA|TRBV28
CASSLTAWGNTIYF
TGTGCCAGCAGTTTAACTGCGTGGGGAAACACCATATATTTT
>TRBJ2-5|TRBD2|NA|TRBV2
CASSEGTRQETQYF
TGTGCCAGCAGTGAGGGGACTAGACAAGAGACCCAGTACTTC
>TRBJ1-2|TRBD1|NA|TRBV7-3
CASSPQAAEQGYGYTF
TGTGCCAGCAGCCCCCAGGCGGCCGAACAGGGGTATGGCTACACCTTC
>TRBJ2-5|TRBD2|NA|TRBV5-6
CASSTNGLRTSGGETQYF
TGTGCCAGCAGCACGAACGGGCTGAGGACTAGCGGGGGAGAGACCCAGTACTTC
>TRBJ1-5|NA|NA|TRBV6-6
CASSYSAGSNQPQHF
TGTGCCAGCAGTTACTCGGCGGGTAGCAATCAGCCCCAGCATTTT
>TRBJ1-2|NA|NA|TRBV14
CASSPNAGYGYTF
TGTGCCAGCAGCCCGAATGCGGGTTATGGCTACACCTTC
>TRBJ2-3|TRBD1|NA|TRBV30
CAFSGQAPDTQYF
TGTGCCTTCTCAGGACAGGCCCCAGATACGCAGTATTTT
>TRBJ1-5|NA|NA|TRBV6-5
CASSLRTGNQPQHF
TGTGCCAGCAGTTTAAGAACAGGCAATCAGCCCCAGCATTTT
>TRBJ2-1|TRBD2|NA|TRBV4-1
CASSQDGSGSYNEQFF
TGCGCCAGCAGCCAAGATGGGAGCGGGAGCTACAATGAGCAGTTCTTC
>TRBJ1-5|NA|NA|TRBV28
CASSLGPQPQHF
TGTGCCAGCTCCTTGGGACCCCAGCCCCAGCATTTT
>TRBJ2-2|NA|few|TRBV6-5
CASSESINTGELFF
TGTGCCAGCAGCGAATCCATTAACACCGGGGAGCTGTTTTTT
>TRBJ1-1|NA|NA|TRBV27
CASRIRGNTEAFF
TGTGCCAGCCGGATCAGGGGGAACACTGAAGCTTTCTTT
>TRBJ2-7|NA|NA|TRBV7-9
CASSLTGSPYEQYF
TGTGCCAGCAGCTTAACCGGATCCCCCTACGAGCAGTACTTC
>TRBJ2-7|TRBD1|once|TRBV6-4
CASSDSMQGAGTYEQYF
TGTGCCAGCAGTGACTCGATGCAGGGGGCCGGAACCTACGAGCAGTACTTC